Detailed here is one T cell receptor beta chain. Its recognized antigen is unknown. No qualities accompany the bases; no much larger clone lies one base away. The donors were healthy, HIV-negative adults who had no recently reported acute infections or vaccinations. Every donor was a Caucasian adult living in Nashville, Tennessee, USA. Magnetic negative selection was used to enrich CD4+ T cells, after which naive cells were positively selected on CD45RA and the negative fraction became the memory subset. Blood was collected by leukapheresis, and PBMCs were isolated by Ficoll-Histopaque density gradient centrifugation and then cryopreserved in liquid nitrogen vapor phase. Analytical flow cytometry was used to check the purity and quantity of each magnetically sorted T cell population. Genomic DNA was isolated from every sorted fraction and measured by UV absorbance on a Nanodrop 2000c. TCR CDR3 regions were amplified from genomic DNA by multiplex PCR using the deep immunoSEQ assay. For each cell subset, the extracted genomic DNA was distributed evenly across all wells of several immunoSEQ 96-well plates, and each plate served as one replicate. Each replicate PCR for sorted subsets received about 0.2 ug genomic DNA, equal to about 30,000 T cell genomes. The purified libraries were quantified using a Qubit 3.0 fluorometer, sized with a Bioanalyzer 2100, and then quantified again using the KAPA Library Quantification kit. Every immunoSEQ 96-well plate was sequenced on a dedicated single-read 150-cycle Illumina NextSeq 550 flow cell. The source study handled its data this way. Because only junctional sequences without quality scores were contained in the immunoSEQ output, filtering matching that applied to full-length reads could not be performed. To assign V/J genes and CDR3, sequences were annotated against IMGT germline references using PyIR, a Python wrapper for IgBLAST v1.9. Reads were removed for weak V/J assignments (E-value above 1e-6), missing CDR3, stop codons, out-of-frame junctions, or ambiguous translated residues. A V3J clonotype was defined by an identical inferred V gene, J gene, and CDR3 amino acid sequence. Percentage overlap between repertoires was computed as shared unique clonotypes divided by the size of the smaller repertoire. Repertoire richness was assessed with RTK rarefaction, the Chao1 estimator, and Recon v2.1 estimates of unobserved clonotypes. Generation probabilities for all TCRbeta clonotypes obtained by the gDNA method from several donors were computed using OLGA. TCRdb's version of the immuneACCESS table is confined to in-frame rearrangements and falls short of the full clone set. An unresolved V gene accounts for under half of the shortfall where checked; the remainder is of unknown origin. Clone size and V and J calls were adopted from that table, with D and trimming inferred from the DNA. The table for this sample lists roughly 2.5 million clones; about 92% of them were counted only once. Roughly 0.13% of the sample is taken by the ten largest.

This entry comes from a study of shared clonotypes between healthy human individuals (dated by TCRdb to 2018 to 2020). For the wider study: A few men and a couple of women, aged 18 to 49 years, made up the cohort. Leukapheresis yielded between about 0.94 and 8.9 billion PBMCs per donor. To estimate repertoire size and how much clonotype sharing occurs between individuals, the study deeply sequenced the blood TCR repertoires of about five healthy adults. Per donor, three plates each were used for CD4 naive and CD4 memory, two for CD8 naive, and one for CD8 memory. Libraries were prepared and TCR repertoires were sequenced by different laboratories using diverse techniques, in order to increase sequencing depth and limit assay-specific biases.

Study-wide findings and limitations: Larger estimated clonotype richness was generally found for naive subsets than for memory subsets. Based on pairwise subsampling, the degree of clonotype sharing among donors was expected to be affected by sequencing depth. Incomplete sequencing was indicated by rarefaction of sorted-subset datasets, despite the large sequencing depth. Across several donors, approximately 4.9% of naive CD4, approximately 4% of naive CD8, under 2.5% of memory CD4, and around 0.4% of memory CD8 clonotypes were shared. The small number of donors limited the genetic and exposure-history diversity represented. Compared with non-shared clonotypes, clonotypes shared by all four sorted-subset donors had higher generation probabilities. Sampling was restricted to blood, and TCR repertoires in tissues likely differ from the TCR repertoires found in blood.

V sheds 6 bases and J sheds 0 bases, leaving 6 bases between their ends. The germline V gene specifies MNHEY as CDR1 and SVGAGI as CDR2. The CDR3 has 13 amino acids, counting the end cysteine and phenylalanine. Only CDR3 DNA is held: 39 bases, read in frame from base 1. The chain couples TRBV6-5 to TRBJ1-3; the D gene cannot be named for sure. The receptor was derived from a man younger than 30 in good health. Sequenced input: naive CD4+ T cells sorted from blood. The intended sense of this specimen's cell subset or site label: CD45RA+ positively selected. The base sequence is TGTGCCAGCAGACCCAACTCTGGAAACACCATATATTTT. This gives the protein CASRPNSGNTIYF.